The sample holds many counts of the clone carrying this T cell receptor beta chain. Its specificity is unknown. These data belong to a study of T-cell reconstitution after alpha-beta-depleted transplantation in children. Points from the study as a whole: The origin of alpha-beta T cells about two months after transplant was reportedly several hundred expanded graft clones.

Unique molecular identifiers tagged the TCRbeta library. From the PCR reads, TCRdb called clonotypes with MiXCR, one entry per CDR3 protein. The sample consists of 350,000 to 500,000 distinct CDR3 sequences, 43% of them appearing once. V lost 4 bases to trimming and J lost 1 base, with 14 bases between them. Germline V gene lookup returns CDR1 MGHRA and CDR2 YSYEKL. This CDR3 has 15 amino acids. Sequencing was performed on PBMCs, taken before TCRalphabeta/CD19-depleted stem cell transplant. The source of this sequence is a girl aged 2-10 years with aplastic anemia, due to receive a stem cell transplant. This chain uses TRBV4-1 with TRBJ2-7; the D gene is possibly TRBD1 (5 bases). CDR3 protein: CASSPLDPGSYEQYF. For the CDR3, the DNA is TGCGCCAGCAGCCCCCTCGATCCAGGGTCCTACGAGCAGTACTTC.